This TCR beta chain was recovered during a study of T cell responses to AZD1222 COVID-19 vaccine. Regarding the study as a whole: When two AZD1222 doses had been given, Spike-specific TCR breadth and depth rose.

Comments on this clone: Its antigen is as yet unknown.

Clones were read by immunoSEQ multiplex PCR, and TCRdb kept only the in-frame ones, dropping some. The sample lists some 120,000 clones, around 90% seen once, with approximately 1.5% in the top ten. This sample comprised peripheral blood, obtained on day 0 of AZD1222 vaccination. This TCR derives from an adult in good health.

In nucleotides, the CDR3 is TGTGCCAGTAGTGAAGGGGCCTCCTACGAGCAGTACTTC. This translates into CASSEGASYEQYF. The J gene is TRBJ2-7, the V gene TRBV19; maybe TRBD1 (5 bases). V lost 5 bases and J 0 bases, leaving 8 bases between the germline ends. The germline gives CDR1 LNHDA, CDR2 SQIVND (reference sequence). The CDR3 loop spans 13 amino acids.